The sequence of this TCR beta chain was determined in a study of blood T cell repertoires in COVID-19. Study background: Collection of acute and convalescent COVID-19 samples took place in the United States, Italy and Spain. Sample material is recorded as cDNA or gDNA derived from T cells, B-cell-depleted T cells, or PBMCs.

Original processing notes: Nucleated cell counts were estimated from reference gene primer amplification. Clones were read by immunoSEQ multiplex PCR, and TCRdb kept only the in-frame ones, dropping some. V and J calls and clone size are as listed in that table; D and trimming were resolved from the DNA. The data contain more than 200,000 clones, 75% to 90% of them singletons. Concerning this clone: Distinct nucleotide sequences in the sample also encode this CDR3.

The germline gives CDR1 SNHLY, CDR2 FYNNEI. V gave up 6 bases and J gave up 2 bases, with 8 bases separating them. The CDR3 runs 12 residues. Sequencing input: peripheral blood. This rearrangement joins TRBV2 to TRBJ2-7; tentatively, D is TRBD1 (6 bases). This clonotype was obtained from a man aged 25 to 40 with active or convalescent COVID-19. CDR3: CASRGAAYEQYF. CDR3 sequence (DNA): TGTGCCAGCAGGGGGGCCGCCTACGAGCAGTACTTC.